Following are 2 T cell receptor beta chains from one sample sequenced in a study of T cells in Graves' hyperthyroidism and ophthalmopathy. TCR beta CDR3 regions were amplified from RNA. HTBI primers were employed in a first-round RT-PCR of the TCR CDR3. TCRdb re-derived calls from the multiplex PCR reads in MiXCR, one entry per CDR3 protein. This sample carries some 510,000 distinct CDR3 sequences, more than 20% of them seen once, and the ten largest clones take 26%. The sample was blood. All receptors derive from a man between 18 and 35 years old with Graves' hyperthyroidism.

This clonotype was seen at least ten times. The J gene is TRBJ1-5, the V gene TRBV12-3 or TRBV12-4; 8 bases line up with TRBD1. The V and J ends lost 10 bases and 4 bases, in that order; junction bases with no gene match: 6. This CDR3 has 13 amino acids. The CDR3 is CATTRQGNQPQHF. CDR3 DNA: TGTGCCACTACCAGACAGGGGAATCAGCCCCAGCATTTT.

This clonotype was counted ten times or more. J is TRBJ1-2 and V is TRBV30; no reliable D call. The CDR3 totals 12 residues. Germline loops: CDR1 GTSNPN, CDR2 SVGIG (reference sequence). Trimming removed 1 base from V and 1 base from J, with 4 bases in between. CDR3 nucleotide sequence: TGTGCCTGGAGTGACAGTAACTATGGCTACACCTTC. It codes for CAWSDSNYGYTF.